The 18 T cell receptor beta chains below all came from one sample that was sequenced in a study of blood T cell repertoires in COVID-19. Some clones are missing from TCRdb's copy, which holds only in-frame ones; the method was immunoSEQ multiplex PCR. Of some 380,000 clones in the sample, over 75% were seen once. The sample comprised PBMCs or T cells enriched from blood (not recorded which). The source of these receptors is a young man who had recovered from COVID-19.

The chain links TRBV25-1 to TRBJ1-2; no reliable D call. The germline V gene encodes CDR1 MGHDK and CDR2 SYGVNS. The CDR3 runs 11 residues. The V and J ends lost 2 bases and 7 bases respectively, with 5 bases between them. The DNA for the CDR3 is TGTGCCAGCAGTGAAGCCGGTGGCTACACCTTC. It encodes CASSEAGGYTF.

The table lists this clone with a count of one. The chain has TRBV7-8 and TRBJ1-3; 7 bases align to TRBD1. The J segment lost 4 bases and the V segment lost 5 bases, leaving 11 bases of the junction unmatched. The V gene's germline CDR1 is SGHVS and CDR2 FQNEAQ. This CDR3 has 16 residues. The chain's CDR3 is CASSKQGVGSGNTIYF. The CDR3 coding sequence is TGTGCCAGCAGCAAGCAGGGGGTTGGATCGGGAAACACCATATATTTT.

This chain's CDR3 is CASSGDRALNNSPLHF. The CDR3, as DNA: TGTGCCAGCAGTGGGGACAGGGCCCTTAATAATTCACCCCTCCACTTT. This chain joins TRBV6-1 and TRBJ1-6; 9 nucleotides align to TRBD1. V lost 4 bases to trimming and J lost 5 bases; unmatched junction nucleotides: 6. Germline CDR1 is MNHNS and CDR2 is SASEGT. The CDR3 sequence is 16 residues long.

V is TRBV18 and J is TRBJ1-5; D is possibly TRBD1 (6 bases). This CDR3 has 14 amino acids. From germline, CDR1 is KGHSH and CDR2 LQKENI. V was pared by 2 bases and J by 5 bases, with 10 bases between. CDR3 sequence: CASSPGTMDQPQHF. The DNA for the CDR3 is TGTGCCAGCTCACCAGGGACAATGGATCAGCCCCAGCATTTT.

This sequence joins TRBV2 and TRBJ1-5; a weak D match, TRBD1 (6 bases). CDR3 length: 12 amino acids. Germline assignment: CDR1 SNHLY and CDR2 FYNNEI. V was cut by 3 bases and J by 11 bases, with 11 bases left in between. This CDR3 reads CASSDYGQSQHF. In nucleotides, the CDR3 is TGTGCCAGCAGTGATTATGGACAGTCCCAGCATTTT.

The rearrangement joins TRBV3-1 (or the pseudogene TRBV3-2) to TRBJ1-2; the match to TRBD1 covers 9 bases. CDR3 length: 13 amino acids. Germline trimming cut 3 bases from V and 8 bases from J; bases unmatched to any gene: 4. Looked up from germline, CDR1 is LGHDT and CDR2 is YNNKEL (reference sequence). For the CDR3, the DNA is TGTGCCAGCAGCCACGACAGGGGGACAGGCTACACCTTC. Its protein is CASSHDRGTGYTF.

The chain combines TRBV4-1 with TRBJ1-1; no clear D gene. Germline assignment: CDR1 MGHRA and CDR2 YSYEKL. V lost 4 bases and J 3 bases, leaving 9 bases between the germline ends. The CDR3 is 13 amino acids. The CDR3 DNA is TGCGCCAGCAGCCTACTGCGGGACACTGAAGCTTTCTTT. This sequence encodes CASSLLRDTEAFF.

This chain connects TRBV24-1 to TRBJ1-2, with TRBD1 as a possible D gene (5 bases). In germline, CDR1 is KGHDR, CDR2 SFDVKD. With 4 bases removed from V and 8 bases from J, the gap between germline ends came to 13 bases. This CDR3 is 13 amino acids long. This CDR3 reads CATSDPSGLGYTF. CDR3 nucleotides: TGTGCCACCAGTGACCCCTCAGGGCTCGGCTACACCTTC.

The rearrangement links TRBV5-1 to TRBJ2-7; D possibly corresponds to TRBD1 (6 bases). The CDR3 extends over 13 amino acids. Germline V gives CDR1 SGHRS, CDR2 YFSETQ. V lost 3 bases and J 5 bases, leaving 12 bases between the germline ends. The CDR3 bases are TGCGCCAGCAGCTCGGACAGTCCCCACGAGCAGTACTTC. This encodes CASSSDSPHEQYF.

The genes are TRBV6-5 and TRBJ2-5; TRBD2 matches at 11 bases. The CDR3 length is 14 residues. Germline CDR1 MNHEY, CDR2 SVGAGI. With V trimmed by 6 bases and J by 2 bases, 2 bases remained unmatched. CDR3 amino acids: CASSRLAGQETQYF. CDR3 DNA: TGTGCCAGCAGCCGACTAGCGGGGCAAGAGACCCAGTACTTC.

This sequence joins TRBV9 and TRBJ1-1, with 8 bases that match TRBD1. Germline loops: CDR1 SGDLS, CDR2 YYNGEE. With 3 bases clipped from V and 8 bases from J, the junction kept 6 bases outside the gene matches. The CDR3 loop spans 13 amino acids. The CDR3 sequence: CASSEEWDREAFF. CDR3 nucleotide sequence: TGTGCCAGCAGCGAAGAATGGGACAGGGAAGCTTTCTTT.

The chain is built from TRBV9 and TRBJ2-5, with TRBD2 matching 8 bases. The V gene's germline CDR1 is SGDLS and CDR2 YYNGEE. The CDR3 is made up of 14 amino acids. The V gene end was trimmed by 2 bases and the J gene end by 4 bases; junction bases not matched to a gene: 4. The CDR3 is CASSVAGGGETQYF. In nucleotides, the CDR3 is TGTGCCAGCAGCGTGGCGGGGGGCGGAGAGACCCAGTACTTC.

About this clone itself: At the DNA level, this CDR3 is encoded by other sequences in the same sample as well. The rearrangement uses TRBV5-1 and TRBJ1-2; D possibly corresponds to TRBD1 (5 bases). Germline CDR1 is SGHRS and CDR2 is YFSETQ. The CDR3 has 14 residues. Between the trimmed V and J ends, which lost 6 bases and 0 bases, there was a span of 12 bases. For the CDR3, the DNA is TGCGCCAGCACCCCTCGGGGGGCTAACTATGGCTACACCTTC. Amino acids: CASTPRGANYGYTF.

The table lists this clone with a few counts. The chain carries TRBV27 and TRBJ1-1, with D maybe TRBD1 (5 bases). Germline assignment: CDR1 MNHEY and CDR2 SMNVEV (reference sequence). V was shortened by 6 bases and J by 5 bases, with 13 bases between the two germline ends. The CDR3 length is 13 residues. CDR3 protein: CASSPHRGTEAFF. The CDR3 DNA is TGTGCCAGCAGCCCCCACCGGGGGACTGAAGCTTTCTTT.

V is TRBV7-9 and J is TRBJ1-2, with D hard to call. This CDR3 has 12 amino acids. Germline V gene lookup returns CDR1 SEHNR and CDR2 FQNEAQ (reference sequence). Trimming pared 2 bases from V and 4 bases from J, leaving 5 bases between. The CDR3 is CASSLTAYGYTF. The CDR3 DNA follows: TGTGCCAGCAGCTTAACTGCCTATGGCTACACCTTC.

This chain uses TRBV12-3 or TRBV12-4 with TRBJ1-1; D remains unclear. The CDR3 sequence is 12 residues long. The germline V and J ends were trimmed by 7 bases and 10 bases, with 16 bases remaining between them. The chain's CDR3 is CASTGEWQRAFF. CDR3 nucleotide sequence: TGTGCCAGCACCGGGGAATGGCAGAGAGCTTTCTTT.

J is TRBJ2-5 and V is TRBV7-9, with TRBD1 as a possible D gene (6 bases). V was trimmed by 7 bases and J by 5 bases, leaving 20 bases between them. CDR1 and CDR2 from the germline V gene are SEHNR and FQNEAQ (reference sequence). There are 15 residues in the CDR3. Here the CDR3 reads CASIGGGAKSETQYF. The DNA for the CDR3 is TGTGCCAGCATAGGGGGTGGGGCTAAATCGGAGACCCAGTACTTC.

The CDR3 DNA reads as TGTGCCAGCTCACCGGACAGGGTGAATTCACCCCTCCACTTT. Amino acids: CASSPDRVNSPLHF. V usage is TRBV18 and J usage is TRBJ1-6, with 8 bases matching TRBD1. J lost 7 bases, V lost 3 bases, and 2 bases had no gene match. The CDR3 covers 14 residues. Germline V gives CDR1 KGHSH, CDR2 LQKENI.